Each of the 32 T cell receptor beta chains below was sequenced from the same sample in a study of blood T cell repertoires in COVID-19. The data were produced by immunoSEQ multiplex PCR, yet TCRdb's version contains in-frame clones alone and is incomplete. This table holds 150,000 to 200,000 clones, 75% to 85% found once. The sequenced material came from peripheral blood. The source of these receptors is a woman of 80 years or more with COVID-19, enrolled during active disease.

This chain joins TRBV7-6 and TRBJ1-2; no definite D call. Germline CDR1 is SGHVS and CDR2 is FNYEAQ. Trimming took off 0 bases at V and 5 bases at J, with 16 bases between the two ends. CDR3 length equals 16 residues. The CDR3 DNA reads as TGTGCCAGCAGCTTAGCTGCAGCTCAGACAAGTTATGGCTACACCTTC. Translation: CASSLAAAQTSYGYTF.

The chain recombines TRBV4-2 with TRBJ2-5; tentatively, D is TRBD2 (6 bases). The CDR3 runs to 15 residues. Looked up from germline, CDR1 is LGHNA and CDR2 is YNFKEQ. The V end lost 0 bases, the J end lost 5 bases, and 13 bases lay between the germline ends. This chain's CDR3 is CASSQDSAGRETQYF. The CDR3 nucleotides are TGTGCCAGCAGCCAAGATTCAGCGGGCAGGGAGACCCAGTACTTC.

The chain links TRBV5-1 to TRBJ2-5, with D maybe TRBD2 (6 bases). CDR1 is SGHRS, CDR2 YFSETQ, per germline. Between the trimmed V and J ends, which lost 2 bases and 1 base, there was a span of 9 bases. This CDR3 has 14 amino acids. The CDR3 region has the DNA TGCGCCAGCAGCTTTAGCGGCCCCCAAGAGACCCAGTACTTC. The encoded protein is CASSFSGPQETQYF. Full variable domain (remainder filled in from reference TRBV5-1 and TRBJ2-5): KAGVTQTPRYLIKTRGQQVTLSCSPISGHRSVSWYQQTPGQGLQFLFEYFSETQRNKGNFPGRFSGRQFSNSRSEMNVSTLELGDSALYLCASSFSGPQETQYFGPGTRLLVL.

The J gene is TRBJ1-1, the V gene TRBV5-1; 8 positions match TRBD1. Germline loops: CDR1 SGHRS, CDR2 YFSETQ. The CDR3 sequence is 16 residues long. The V gene end was trimmed by 0 bases and the J gene end by 2 bases; junction bases not matched to a gene: 6. CDR3 coding DNA: TGCGCCAGCAGCTTGGCGGGGACAGGTTATAACACTGAAGCTTTCTTT. It codes for CASSLAGTGYNTEAFF.

V gene TRBV29-1 combines with J gene TRBJ1-2; 7 nucleotides line up with TRBD1. J lost 2 bases, V lost 4 bases, and 7 bases had no gene match. The CDR3 consists of 14 residues. Germline CDR1 and CDR2: SQVTM and ANQGSEA. The CDR3, as DNA: TGCAGCGTTGTAGGGGACAGATCGAACTATGGCTACACCTTC. Encoded protein: CSVVGDRSNYGYTF.

The rearrangement links TRBV5-4 to TRBJ2-7, with D perhaps matching TRBD1 (5 bases). The CDR3 has 14 amino acids. V dropped 0 bases and J dropped 5 bases, with 12 bases sitting between them. The germline gives CDR1 SGHNT, CDR2 YYREEE (reference sequence). The CDR3 loop is CASSLESGAHEQYF. The CDR3, as DNA: TGTGCCAGCAGCTTGGAGAGTGGGGCCCACGAGCAGTACTTC.

The rearrangement links TRBV6-1 to TRBJ1-5; D unclear. Germline loops: CDR1 MNHNS, CDR2 SASEGT. Trimming left V 2 bases short and J 6 bases short, with 5 bases between. The CDR3 spans 12 residues. The CDR3 nucleotides read TGTGCCAGCAGTGAACCAGGTCAGCCCCAGCATTTT. This sequence encodes CASSEPGQPQHF.

V gene TRBV19 combines with J gene TRBJ1-1; TRBD1 matches at 7 bases. The V gene's germline CDR1 is LNHDA and CDR2 SQIVND (reference sequence). The CDR3 is made up of 14 amino acids. The junction had 8 bases not matched to a gene; V was cut back by 5 bases and J by 5 bases. For the CDR3, the DNA is TGTGCCAGTAGTCCGACAGGGCGGTGGACTGAAGCTTTCTTT. Protein sequence: CASSPTGRWTEAFF.

In DNA form, the CDR3 reads TGCAGCGTTTTGCGCTTCGGGACTAGCGGGACCTCGGGCGAGCAGTACTTC. Translation gives CSVLRFGTSGTSGEQYF. V is TRBV29-1 and J is TRBJ2-7; TRBD2 matches at 13 bases. J gave up 6 bases and V 5 bases, and 16 bases lay outside the gene matches. CDR3 length: 17 amino acids. Germline CDR1 reads SQVTM; CDR2 reads ANQGSEA.

This clone turned up a few times. The CDR3 region is CASTTGGMTHQPQHF. The CDR3 DNA sequence: TGTGCCAGTACGACGGGAGGAATGACACATCAGCCCCAGCATTTT. This chain links TRBV19 with TRBJ1-5; D call uncertain. Germline-derived CDR1 and CDR2 are LNHDA and SQIVND (reference sequence). This CDR3 spans 15 amino acids. V lost 7 bases to trimming and J lost 5 bases, with 18 bases between them.

The chain employs TRBV30 and TRBJ2-1; D unclear. Germline CDR1 and CDR2: GTSNPN and SVGIG (reference sequence). V gave up 0 bases and J gave up 12 bases, with 9 bases separating them. The CDR3 is 11 residues long. The CDR3 spells CAWSVPPRQFF. The CDR3 DNA is TGTGCCTGGAGTGTGCCCCCTAGGCAGTTCTTC.

In this sample, this clone turned up a few times. The chain employs TRBV6-5 and TRBJ1-4; the D is unclear. The V gene's germline CDR1 is MNHEY and CDR2 SVGAGI. There are 15 residues in the CDR3. V was trimmed by 4 bases and J by 8 bases, leaving 17 bases between them. CDR3 coding DNA: TGTGCCAGCAGTTCCTTCGCCCGGGAGGGCGAAAAACTGTTTTTT. Encoded protein: CASSSFAREGEKLFF.

V usage is TRBV7-2 and J usage is TRBJ1-2; D unresolved. V was clipped by 4 bases and J by 7 bases, with 16 bases between them. The CDR3 runs to 14 residues. Germline loops: CDR1 SGHTA, CDR2 FQGNSA. The CDR3 bases are TGTGCCAGCAGCTGGGGTGAAGGACTCGCTGGCTACACCTTC. This translates into CASSWGEGLAGYTF.

J is TRBJ1-1 and V is TRBV28; D unresolved. Per the germline V gene, CDR1 is MDHEN and CDR2 is SYDVKM. Between the trimmed V and J ends, which lost 3 bases and 2 bases, there was a span of 10 bases. This CDR3 has 14 amino acids. The CDR3 reads CASSFLGVNTEAFF. The CDR3 bases are TGTGCCAGCAGTTTTTTAGGAGTAAACACTGAAGCTTTCTTT.

This clone occurred a few times. The V call is TRBV18, the J call TRBJ1-2; 7 positions match TRBD1. The CDR3 has 13 amino acids. Germline loops: CDR1 KGHSH, CDR2 LQKENI. V dropped 4 bases and J dropped 8; count of bases not matched to a gene: 7. In DNA form, the CDR3 reads TGTGCCAGCTCACGGATCGACAGGGCGGGCTACACCTTC. Encoded protein: CASSRIDRAGYTF.

J is TRBJ1-5 and V is TRBV7-8; no clear D gene. The V end lost 1 base, the J end lost 2 bases, and 9 bases lay between the germline ends. Germline CDR1 and CDR2: SGHVS and FQNEAQ. The CDR3 is 15 amino acids. CDR3 protein: CASSLGRGGNQPQHF. The CDR3 nucleotides read TGTGCCAGCAGCTTAGGTCGGGGAGGCAATCAGCCCCAGCATTTT.

V gene TRBV9 combines with J gene TRBJ1-5, with a tentative D call TRBD1 (6 bases). Trimming left V 0 bases short and J 7 bases short, with 8 bases between. CDR3 length: 13 residues. Germline CDR1 reads SGDLS; CDR2 reads YYNGEE. CDR3 nucleotide sequence: TGTGCCAGCAGCGTAGAACAGGGACAGCCCCAGCATTTT. This codes for CASSVEQGQPQHF.

This clone was detected only once. The chain couples TRBV6-5 to TRBJ2-3; 7 bases line up with TRBD2. The length of the CDR3 is 15 residues. With 6 bases clipped from V and 2 bases from J, the junction kept 8 bases outside the gene matches. Germline CDR1 MNHEY, CDR2 SVGAGI. CDR3 DNA sequence: TGTGCCAGCAGGACCCTAGCGGCCTTCACAGATACGCAGTATTTT. This codes for CASRTLAAFTDTQYF.

The rearrangement joins TRBV7-9 to TRBJ1-3; tentatively, D is TRBD1 (5 bases). Trimming left V 4 bases short and J 0 bases short, with 7 bases between. From germline, CDR1 is SEHNR and CDR2 FQNEAQ (reference sequence). This CDR3 has 14 amino acids. The CDR3 region is CASSYGGSGNTIYF. The CDR3 nucleotides are TGTGCCAGCAGCTACGGGGGCTCTGGAAACACCATATATTTT.

The chain employs TRBV6-5 and TRBJ1-3, with 9 bases fitting TRBD1. The germline V gene encodes CDR1 MNHEY and CDR2 SVGAGI. The CDR3 covers 16 residues. V trimming: 2 bases; J trimming: 0 bases; junction bases outside the gene matches: 2. The CDR3 coding sequence is TGTGCCAGCAGTTACCGGACAGGGGTCTCTGGAAACACCATATATTTT. This codes for CASSYRTGVSGNTIYF.

This clone was detected once. CDR3 DNA: TGTGCCAGCAGTGAAGGGACAGGGGTTCGGACAGATACGCAGTATTTT. Protein sequence: CASSEGTGVRTDTQYF. The chain uses TRBV6-1 and TRBJ2-3; 9 nucleotides match TRBD1. Germline V CDR1 and CDR2: MNHNS, SASEGT. J was trimmed by 3 bases and V by 1 base; bases with no gene match: 5. The CDR3 has 16 residues.

This chain's CDR3 is CASSPRGEFNQPQHF. Here the CDR3 DNA reads TGTGCCAGCAGTCCCCGTGGGGAGTTCAATCAGCCCCAGCATTTT. The chain joins TRBV6-2 or TRBV6-3 to TRBJ1-5; D not certain. This CDR3 spans 15 amino acids. V was pared by 5 bases and J by 3 bases, with 14 bases between. Germline V gene lookup returns CDR1 MNHEY and CDR2 SVGEGT.

This chain uses TRBV19 with TRBJ2-1, with 7 bases aligning to TRBD2. The CDR3 contains 16 residues. Germline V gives CDR1 LNHDA, CDR2 SQIVND (reference sequence). V was pared by 3 bases and J by 5 bases, with 10 bases of the junction left unmatched. The CDR3 reads CASSIDPAGRNNEQFF. The CDR3 nucleotides read TGTGCCAGTAGTATCGACCCAGCGGGGAGGAACAATGAGCAGTTCTTC.

This chain connects TRBV11-2 to TRBJ2-7, with D tentatively TRBD1 (5 bases). This CDR3 is built from 13 residues. Germline assignment: CDR1 SGHAT and CDR2 FQNNGV. The ends were cut back, 7 bases at V and 4 bases at J, with 14 bases in the middle. The CDR3 bases are TGTGCCAGCAAATCATACAGGCTTTACGAGCAGTACTTC. Protein: CASKSYRLYEQYF.

The genes are TRBV28 and TRBJ2-7, with D perhaps matching TRBD2 (6 bases). The V gene lost 7 bases and the J gene lost 0 bases, with 16 bases spanning the gap. Germline V gives CDR1 MDHEN, CDR2 SYDVKM. CDR3 length equals 15 residues. The CDR3 loop reads CASTDRGFSSYEQYF. The DNA of the CDR3 is TGTGCCAGCACCGATCGGGGGTTCTCCTCCTACGAGCAGTACTTC.

This clone was observed once. This chain joins TRBV4-2 and TRBJ2-7, with D perhaps TRBD2 (7 bases). The CDR3 covers 15 residues. V was cut by 0 bases and J by 4 bases, with 13 bases left in between. In germline, CDR1 is LGHNA, CDR2 YNFKEQ. The chain's CDR3 is CASSQDRGAIYEQYF. CDR3 coding DNA: TGTGCCAGCAGCCAAGATCGGGGGGCGATATACGAGCAGTACTTC.

CDR3 sequence: CASSLRHSGREFDTQYF. CDR3 DNA sequence: TGTGCCAGCAGTTTGAGGCATAGCGGGAGAGAATTCGATACGCAGTATTTT. The rearrangement uses TRBV28 and TRBJ2-3; 9 bases are shared with TRBD2. J lost 6 bases, V lost 3 bases, and 13 bases had no gene match. CDR3 length: 17 residues. From germline, CDR1 is MDHEN and CDR2 SYDVKM.

This rearrangement joins TRBV3-1 (or the pseudogene TRBV3-2) to TRBJ1-4; the match to TRBD1 covers 7 bases. Trimming at V came to 6 bases and at J to 7 bases, leaving 5 bases not matched to a gene. CDR1 and CDR2 from the germline V gene are LGHDT and YNNKEL (reference sequence). This CDR3 has 13 residues. CDR3 coding DNA: TGTGCCAGCAGTTACTACAGGGGTGAAAAACTGTTTTTT. Its translation: CASSYYRGEKLFF.

V and J are TRBV18 and TRBJ2-3, with TRBD2 matching over 7 bases. Trimming removed 3 bases from V and 0 bases from J; junction bases left unmatched: 3. Germline V gene lookup returns CDR1 KGHSH and CDR2 LQKENI. CDR3 length: 15 amino acids. The CDR3 nucleotides are TGTGCCAGCTCACCCAGCGGGGTGAGCACAGATACGCAGTATTTT. Its translation is CASSPSGVSTDTQYF. The complete variable domain, with remaining parts taken from reference TRBV18 and TRBJ2-3, reads NAGVMQNPRHLVRRRGQEARLRCSPMKGHSHVYWYRQLPEEGLKFMVYLQKENIIDESGMPKERFSAEFPKEGPSILRIQQVVRGDSAAYFCASSPSGVSTDTQYFGPGTRLTVL.

This chain links TRBV6-1 with TRBJ1-5; 8 nucleotides agree with TRBD1. The CDR3 is 17 amino acids. The ends lost 0 bases at V and 2 bases at J; junction bases unmatched: 6. CDR1 MNHNS and CDR2 SASEGT come from the germline V gene. In DNA, the CDR3 is TGTGCCAGCAGTGAAGCTGACAGGGGAACGGGCAATCAGCCCCAGCATTTT. As protein: CASSEADRGTGNQPQHF.

As for this clone: The same CDR3 arises from other DNA sequences in this sample as well. This chain uses TRBV9 with TRBJ2-2; 8 positions agree with TRBD1. Germline lookup yields CDR1 SGDLS and CDR2 YYNGEE. This CDR3 contains 15 residues. The junction had 8 bases not matched to a gene; V was cut back by 5 bases and J by 5 bases. As DNA, the CDR3 is TGTGCCAGCAGTGCTAGGGACAGGCGGACCGGGGAGCTGTTTTTT. Protein: CASSARDRRTGELFF.

Worth noting for this clone: One end of the junction fails to match germline, which may point to a read error. The rearrangement joins TRBV9 to TRBJ2-3, with 9 bases matching TRBD2. The CDR3 covers 17 residues. Germline lookup yields CDR1 SGDLS and CDR2 YYNGEE. The CDR3 DNA follows: TGTGCCAGCGGCGTAGGAGCGGGGGGAATCTTCACAGATACGCAGTATTTT. It is translated as CASGVGAGGIFTDTQYF. The full variable domain, rest sourced from reference TRBV9 and TRBJ2-3, is DSGVTQTPKHLITATGQRVTLRCSPRSGDLSVYWYQQSLDQGLQFLIQYYNGEERAKGNILERFSAQQFPDLHSELNLSSLELGDSALYFCASGVGAGGIFTDTQYFGPGTRLTVL.